This T cell receptor (beta chain) emerged from a study of shared clonotypes between healthy human individuals. Findings and caveats of the study: An effect of sequencing depth on clonotype sharing among donors was expected. Shared clonotypes across all four donors exceeded non-shared ones in generation probability.

CD45RO-negative, CCR7-positively selected cells formed the naive CD8 fraction, excluding terminally differentiated effector memory CD45RA+ cells. Germline CDR1 SGHAT, CDR2 FQNNGV. The CDR3 has 16 residues. V was cut by 5 bases and J by 0 bases, with 16 bases left in between. Turning to this clone: Its specificity is unknown.

Several immunoSEQ plates received, in even portions, the genomic DNA of each subset. Some clones are missing from TCRdb's copy, which holds only in-frame ones; the method was immunoSEQ multiplex PCR. The repertoire holds approximately 590,000 clones, 95% to 96% seen once, with about 0.11% in the top ten. Sequencing was performed on naive CD8+ T cells sorted from blood. The origin of this receptor is a woman in her thirties in good health. The chain has TRBV11-2 and TRBJ2-5; maybe TRBD2 (6 bases). CDR3 bases: TGTGCCAGCAGCCCTCGGGTTAGCGGCTACCAAGAGACCCAGTACTTC. This encodes CASSPRVSGYQETQYF.